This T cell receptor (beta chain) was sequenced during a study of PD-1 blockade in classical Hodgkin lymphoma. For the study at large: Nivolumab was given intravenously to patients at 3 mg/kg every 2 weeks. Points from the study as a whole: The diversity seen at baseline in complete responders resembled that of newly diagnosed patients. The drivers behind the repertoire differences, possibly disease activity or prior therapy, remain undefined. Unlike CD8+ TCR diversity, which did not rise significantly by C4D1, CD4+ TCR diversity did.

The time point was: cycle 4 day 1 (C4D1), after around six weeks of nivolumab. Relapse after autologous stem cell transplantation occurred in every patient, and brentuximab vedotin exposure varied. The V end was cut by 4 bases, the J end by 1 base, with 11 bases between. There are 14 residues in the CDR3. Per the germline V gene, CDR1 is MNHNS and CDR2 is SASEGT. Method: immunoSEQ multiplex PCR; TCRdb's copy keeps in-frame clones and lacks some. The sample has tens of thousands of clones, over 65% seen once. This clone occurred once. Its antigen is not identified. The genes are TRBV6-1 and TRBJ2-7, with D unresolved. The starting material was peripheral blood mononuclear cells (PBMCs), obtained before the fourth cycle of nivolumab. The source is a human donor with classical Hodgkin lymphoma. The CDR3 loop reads CASSGRVLSYEQYF. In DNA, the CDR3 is TGTGCCAGCAGTGGTCGCGTCCTTTCCTACGAGCAGTACTTC.